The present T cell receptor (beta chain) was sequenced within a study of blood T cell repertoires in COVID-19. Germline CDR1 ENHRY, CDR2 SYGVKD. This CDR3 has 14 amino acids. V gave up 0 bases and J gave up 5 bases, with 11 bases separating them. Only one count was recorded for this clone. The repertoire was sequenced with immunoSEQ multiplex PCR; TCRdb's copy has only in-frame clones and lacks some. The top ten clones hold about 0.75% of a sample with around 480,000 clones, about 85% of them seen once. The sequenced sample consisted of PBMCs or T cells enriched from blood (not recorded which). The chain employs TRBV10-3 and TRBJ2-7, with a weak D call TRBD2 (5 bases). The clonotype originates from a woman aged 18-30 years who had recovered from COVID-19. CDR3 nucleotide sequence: TGTGCCATCAGTGAGTCAGGGATGCGGGACGAGCAGTACTTC. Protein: CAISESGMRDEQYF.